The clone carrying this T cell receptor beta chain appeared a few times. Its antigen remains unidentified. This specimen comes from a study of molecular identifiers for immune sequencing clone quantification. Study-wide findings and caveats: Clones that exceeded 20 RNA copies held over 98% of effector molecules, yet under 1% in naive cells.

TCRdb ran MiXCR on the PCR reads and lists one entry per CDR3 protein. The sample has approximately 550,000 distinct CDR3 sequences, roughly 24% seen once. The CDR3 has 11 amino acids. The germline V gene encodes CDR1 DFQATT and CDR2 SNEGSKA (reference sequence). Deletions cut 0 bases from V and 3 bases from J, with 3 bases between. It was from approximately 22,000 to 940,000 sorted cells, with 10%, 30% or 50% RNA, that naive CD8 libraries came. Sorting isolated naive CD8 T cells as CD8+CD4-CCR7+CD45RA+ events. The chain has TRBV20-1 and TRBJ2-7; D gene unclear. The receptor comes from a human donor in good health. Some libraries in this study had Jurkat cell RNA spiked in. What was sequenced was naive CD8+ T cells from blood, with Jurkat cell RNA spiked in. Subset noted: FACS-sorted CD8+CD4-CCR7+CD45RA+ naive T cells. This chain's CDR3 is CSARDDYEQYF. In DNA, the CDR3 is TGCAGTGCTAGAGATGACTACGAGCAGTACTTC.